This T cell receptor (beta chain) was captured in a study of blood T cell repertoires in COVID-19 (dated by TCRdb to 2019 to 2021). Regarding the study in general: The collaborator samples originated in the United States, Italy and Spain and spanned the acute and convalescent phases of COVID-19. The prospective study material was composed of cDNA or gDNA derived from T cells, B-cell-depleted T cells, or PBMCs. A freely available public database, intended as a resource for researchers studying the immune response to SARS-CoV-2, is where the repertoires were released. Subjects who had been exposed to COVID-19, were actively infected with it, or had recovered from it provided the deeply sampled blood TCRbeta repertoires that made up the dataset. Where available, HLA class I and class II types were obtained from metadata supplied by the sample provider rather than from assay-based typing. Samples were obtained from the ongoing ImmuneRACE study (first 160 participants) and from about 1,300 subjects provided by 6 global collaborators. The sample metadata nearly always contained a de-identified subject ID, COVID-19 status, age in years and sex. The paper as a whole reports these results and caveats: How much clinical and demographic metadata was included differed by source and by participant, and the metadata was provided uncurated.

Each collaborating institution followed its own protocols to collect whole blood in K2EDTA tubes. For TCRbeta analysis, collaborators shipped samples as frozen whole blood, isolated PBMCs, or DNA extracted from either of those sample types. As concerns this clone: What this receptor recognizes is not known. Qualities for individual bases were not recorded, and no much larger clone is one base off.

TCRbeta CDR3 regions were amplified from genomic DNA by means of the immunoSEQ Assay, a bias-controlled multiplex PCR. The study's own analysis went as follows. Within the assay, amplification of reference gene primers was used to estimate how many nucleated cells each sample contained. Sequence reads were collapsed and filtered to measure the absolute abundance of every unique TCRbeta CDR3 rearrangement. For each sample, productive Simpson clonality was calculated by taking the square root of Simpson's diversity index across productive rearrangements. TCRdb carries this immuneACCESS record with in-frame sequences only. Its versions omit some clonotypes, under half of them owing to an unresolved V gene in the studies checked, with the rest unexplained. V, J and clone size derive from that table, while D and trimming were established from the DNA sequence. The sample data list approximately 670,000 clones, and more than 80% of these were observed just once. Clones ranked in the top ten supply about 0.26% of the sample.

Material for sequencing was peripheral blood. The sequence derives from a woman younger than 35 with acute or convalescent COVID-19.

For the CDR3, the sequence is CASHPTSGGAGKENIQYF. At the DNA level, the sequence is TGTGCCAGCCACCCGACTAGCGGGGGGGCCGGTAAGGAGAACATTCAGTACTTC. The V and J genes are TRBV18 and TRBJ2-4; TRBD2 agrees with 14 junctional bases. Its CDR3 holds 18 amino acids, cysteine through phenylalanine. Here the CDR3 DNA is all that survives: 54 bases in frame from base 1. Via the germline V gene, CDR1 is KGHSH and CDR2 LQKENI. Compared with germline, V lacks 8 bases and J lacks 7 bases; bases without a gene match: 16.